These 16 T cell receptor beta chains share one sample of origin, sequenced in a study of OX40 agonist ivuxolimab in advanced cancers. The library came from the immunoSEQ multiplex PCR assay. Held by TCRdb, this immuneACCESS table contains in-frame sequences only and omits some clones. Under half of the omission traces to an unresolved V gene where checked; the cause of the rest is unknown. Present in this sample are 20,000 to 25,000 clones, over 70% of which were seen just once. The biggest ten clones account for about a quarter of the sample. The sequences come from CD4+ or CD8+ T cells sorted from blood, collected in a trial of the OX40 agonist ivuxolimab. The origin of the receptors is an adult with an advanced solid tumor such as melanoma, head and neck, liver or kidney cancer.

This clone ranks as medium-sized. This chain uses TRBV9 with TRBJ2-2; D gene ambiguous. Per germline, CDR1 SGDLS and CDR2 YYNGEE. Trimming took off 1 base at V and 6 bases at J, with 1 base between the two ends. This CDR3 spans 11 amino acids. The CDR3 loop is CASSVSGELFF. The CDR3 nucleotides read TGTGCCAGCAGCGTATCCGGGGAGCTGTTTTTT. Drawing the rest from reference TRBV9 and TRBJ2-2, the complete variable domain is DSGVTQTPKHLITATGQRVTLRCSPRSGDLSVYWYQQSLDQGLQFLIQYYNGEERAKGNILERFSAQQFPDLHSELNLSSLELGDSALYFCASSVSGELFFGEGSRLTVL.

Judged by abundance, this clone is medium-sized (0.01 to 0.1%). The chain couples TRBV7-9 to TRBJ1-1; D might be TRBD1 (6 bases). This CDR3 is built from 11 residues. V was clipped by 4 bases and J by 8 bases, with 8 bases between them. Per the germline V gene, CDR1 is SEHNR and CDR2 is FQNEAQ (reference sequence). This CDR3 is CASSSTGEAFF. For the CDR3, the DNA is TGTGCCAGCAGCTCCACAGGGGAAGCTTTCTTT.

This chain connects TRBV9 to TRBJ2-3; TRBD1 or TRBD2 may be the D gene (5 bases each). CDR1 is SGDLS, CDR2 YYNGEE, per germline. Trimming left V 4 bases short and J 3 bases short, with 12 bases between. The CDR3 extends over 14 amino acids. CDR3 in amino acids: CASSLGRQTDTQYF. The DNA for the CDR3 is TGTGCCAGCAGCCTGGGACGGCAGACAGATACGCAGTATTTT.

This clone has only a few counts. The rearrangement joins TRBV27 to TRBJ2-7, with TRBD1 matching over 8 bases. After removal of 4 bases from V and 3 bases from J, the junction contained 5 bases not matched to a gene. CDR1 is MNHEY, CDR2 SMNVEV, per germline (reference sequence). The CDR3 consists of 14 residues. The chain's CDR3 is CASSSTGDHYEQYF. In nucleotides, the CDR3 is TGTGCCAGCAGTTCGACAGGGGATCACTACGAGCAGTACTTC.

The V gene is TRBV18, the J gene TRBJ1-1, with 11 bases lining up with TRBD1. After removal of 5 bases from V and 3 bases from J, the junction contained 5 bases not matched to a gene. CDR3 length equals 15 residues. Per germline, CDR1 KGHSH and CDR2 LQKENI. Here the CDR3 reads CASSTGTGGDTEAFF. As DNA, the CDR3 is TGTGCCAGCTCAACGGGGACAGGGGGAGACACTGAAGCTTTCTTT.

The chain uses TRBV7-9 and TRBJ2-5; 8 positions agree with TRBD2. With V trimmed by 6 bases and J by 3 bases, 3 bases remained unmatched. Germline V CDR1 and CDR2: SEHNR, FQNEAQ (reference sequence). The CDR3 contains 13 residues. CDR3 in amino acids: CASRTGGEETQYF. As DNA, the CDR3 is TGTGCCAGCAGAACGGGGGGGGAAGAGACCCAGTACTTC.

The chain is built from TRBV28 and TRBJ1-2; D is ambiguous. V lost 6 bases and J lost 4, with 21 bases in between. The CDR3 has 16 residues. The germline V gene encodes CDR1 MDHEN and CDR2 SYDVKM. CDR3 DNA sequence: TGTGCCAGCAGGAGCCCTGGGAGCAGGTCGAGCTATGGCTACACCTTC. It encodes CASRSPGSRSSYGYTF.

Written as DNA, the CDR3 is TGTGCCAGCAGCGTCCGGACTAGCGGGGGGGCTGATGAGCAGTTCTTC. It codes for CASSVRTSGGADEQFF. The genes are TRBV9 and TRBJ2-1; 15 positions match TRBD2. Germline values: CDR1 SGDLS, CDR2 YYNGEE. V gave up 2 bases and J gave up 8 bases; unmatched junction bases: 5. CDR3 length equals 16 residues.

CDR3 DNA sequence: TGTGCCAGTAGTATAGCGACAGGGGAGTGGGAGCAGTTCTTC. Its translation is CASSIATGEWEQFF. This chain joins TRBV19 and TRBJ2-1; 8 positions agree with TRBD1. The CDR3 has 14 amino acids. Germline V lookup: CDR1 LNHDA, CDR2 SQIVND (reference sequence). V gave up 1 base and J gave up 10 bases; unmatched junction bases: 6.

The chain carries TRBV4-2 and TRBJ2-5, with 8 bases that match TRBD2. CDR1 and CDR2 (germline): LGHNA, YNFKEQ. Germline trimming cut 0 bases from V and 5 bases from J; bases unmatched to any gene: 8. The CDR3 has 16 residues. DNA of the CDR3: TGTGCCAGCAGCCAAGAGACCGGCGGGGGGTGGGAGACCCAGTACTTC. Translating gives CASSQETGGGWETQYF.

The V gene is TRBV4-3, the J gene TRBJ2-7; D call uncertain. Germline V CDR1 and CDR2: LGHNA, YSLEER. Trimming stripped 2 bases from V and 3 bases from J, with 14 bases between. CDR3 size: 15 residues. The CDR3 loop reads CASSQNPTEYYEQYF. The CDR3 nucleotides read TGCGCCAGCAGCCAAAACCCGACGGAGTACTACGAGCAGTACTTC.

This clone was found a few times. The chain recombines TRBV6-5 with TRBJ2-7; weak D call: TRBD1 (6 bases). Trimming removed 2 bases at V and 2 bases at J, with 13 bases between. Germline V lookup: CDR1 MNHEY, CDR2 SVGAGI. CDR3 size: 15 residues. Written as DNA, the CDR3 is TGTGCCAGCAGTTACGGGACATCGAGGGCCTACGAGCAGTACTTC. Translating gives CASSYGTSRAYEQYF.

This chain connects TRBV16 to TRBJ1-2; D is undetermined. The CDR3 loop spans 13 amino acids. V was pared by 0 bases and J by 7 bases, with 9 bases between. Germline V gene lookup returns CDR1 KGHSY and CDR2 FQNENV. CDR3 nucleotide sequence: TGTGCCAGCAGCCAATCGGTGGCGGGTGGCTACACCTTC. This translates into CASSQSVAGGYTF. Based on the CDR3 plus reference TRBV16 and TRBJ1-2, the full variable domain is GEEVAQTPKHLVRGEGQKAKLYCAPIKGHSYVFWYQQVLKNEFKFLISFQNENVFDETGMPKERFSAKCLPNSPCSLEIQATKLEDSAVYFCASSQSVAGGYTFGSGTRLTVV.

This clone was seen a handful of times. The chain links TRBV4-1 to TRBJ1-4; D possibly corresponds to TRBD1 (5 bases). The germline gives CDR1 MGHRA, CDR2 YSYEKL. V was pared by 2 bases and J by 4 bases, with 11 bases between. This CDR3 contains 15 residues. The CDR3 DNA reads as TGCGCCAGCAGCCAAATGACGGGGGGTAATGAAAAACTGTTTTTT. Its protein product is CASSQMTGGNEKLFF.

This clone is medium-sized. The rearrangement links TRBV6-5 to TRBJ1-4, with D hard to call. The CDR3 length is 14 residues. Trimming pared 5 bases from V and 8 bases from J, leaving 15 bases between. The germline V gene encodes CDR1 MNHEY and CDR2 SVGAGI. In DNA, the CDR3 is TGTGCCAGCAGTCTGACCGCGGAACGCGAAAAACTGTTTTTT. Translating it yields CASSLTAEREKLFF.

The CDR3 loop is CASSLLGYNEQFF. The CDR3 DNA follows: TGCGCCAGCAGCTTGCTCGGATACAATGAGCAGTTCTTC. This chain joins TRBV5-1 and TRBJ2-1; no clear D. The CDR3 has 13 residues. Germline loops: CDR1 SGHRS, CDR2 YFSETQ. Trimming removed 1 base from V and 4 bases from J, with 6 bases in between.